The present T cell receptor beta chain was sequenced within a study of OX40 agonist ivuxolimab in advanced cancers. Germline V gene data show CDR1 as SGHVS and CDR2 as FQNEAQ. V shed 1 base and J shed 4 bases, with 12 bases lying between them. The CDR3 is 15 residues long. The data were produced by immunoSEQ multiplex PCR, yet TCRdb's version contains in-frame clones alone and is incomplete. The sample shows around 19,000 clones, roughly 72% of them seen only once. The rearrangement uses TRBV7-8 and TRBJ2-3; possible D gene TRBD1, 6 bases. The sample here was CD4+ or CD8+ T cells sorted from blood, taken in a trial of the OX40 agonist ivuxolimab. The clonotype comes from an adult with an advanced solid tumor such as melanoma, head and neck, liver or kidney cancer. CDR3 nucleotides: TGTGCCAGCAGCTTAGGGCTGGGGGCCCCAGATACGCAGTATTTT. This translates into CASSLGLGAPDTQYF. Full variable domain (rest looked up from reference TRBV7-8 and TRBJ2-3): GAGVSQSPRYKVAKRGQDVALRCDPISGHVSLFWYQQALGQGPEFLTYFQNEAQLDKSGLPSDRFFAERPEGSVSTLKIQRTQQEDSAVYLCASSLGLGAPDTQYFGPGTRLTVL.